Presented here are 9 T cell receptor beta chains from one specimen sequenced in a study of CXCR3-negative and CXCR3-positive naive CD8 T cells. UMI labels and 5' RACE were used to prepare the TRB cDNA libraries. After re-calling the 5' RACE reads, TCRdb lists one entry per CDR3 protein, DNA absent. Its table lists tens of thousands of distinct CDR3 sequences. Overall study results and limits: More hydrophobic TRB CDR3s occurred in CXCR3-positive than in CXCR3-negative naive cells.

No cognate antigen is known for these TCRs. The sample was naive CXCR3+ CD8+ T cells from blood. Subset described: CD45RO-CCR7+CD27+CD95- naive CD8+ T cells expressing CXCR3 (TNR3+). All receptors derive from a human donor in good health. Some clones in this sample may be carry-over from other donors' samples.

This chain uses TRBV6-1 with TRBJ1-5; TCRdb's D call of TRBD1 is untestable without DNA. Germline lookup yields CDR1 MNHNS and CDR2 SASEGT. This CDR3 has 14 residues. The CDR3 protein is CASSEWTGTQPQHF.

CDR3 region: CSASKDAVAFQREPYGNEQFF. The rearrangement joins TRBV20-1 to TRBJ2-1; TCRdb designates TRBD1, a call that cannot be tested without DNA. Germline loops: CDR1 DFQATT, CDR2 SNEGSKA (reference sequence). The length of the CDR3 is 21 residues.

The chain employs TRBV6-2 or TRBV6-3 and TRBJ2-2; TCRdb's D call of TRBD1 is untestable without DNA. The CDR3 runs 15 residues. In germline, CDR1 is MNHEY, CDR2 SVGEGT. The CDR3 is CASSLRDGNTGELFF.

This chain links TRBV7-9 with TRBJ2-7; TCRdb's D gene call, TRBD2, goes unchecked for lack of DNA. Germline assignment: CDR1 SEHNR and CDR2 FQNEAQ (reference sequence). The CDR3 totals 15 residues. CDR3 loop: CASSALAGSAYEQYF.

The genes are TRBV7-9 and TRBJ2-7; lacking DNA, the TRBD2 call made by TCRdb goes unchecked. This CDR3 has 16 amino acids. Germline values: CDR1 SEHNR, CDR2 FQNEAQ (reference sequence). CDR3 protein: CASSWTSGGYSYEQYF.

V usage is TRBV29-1 and J usage is TRBJ1-2. The CDR3 consists of 13 residues. Germline CDR1 and CDR2: SQVTM and ANQGSEA. CDR3 region: CSATDSERWGYTF. Filled out from reference TRBV29-1 and TRBJ1-2, the complete variable domain reads SAVISQKPSRDICQRGTSLTIQCQVDSQVTMMFWYRQQPGQSLTLIATANQGSEATYESGFVIDKFPISRPNLTFSTLTVSNMSPEDSSIYLCSATDSERWGYTFGSGTRLTVV.

This chain joins TRBV28 and TRBJ2-5; there is no DNA to check the TCRdb D call of TRBD1. Germline assignment: CDR1 MDHEN and CDR2 SYDVKM. The CDR3 is 15 amino acids. The CDR3 is CASSKQGVSQETQYF.

The chain joins TRBV5-8 to TRBJ1-5; TCRdb's D call, TRBD1, is unchecked because there is no DNA. This CDR3 spans 17 amino acids. Germline CDR1 is SGHTS and CDR2 is YDEGEE. Here the CDR3 reads CASSPGTGTWSNQPQHF.

The chain has TRBV20-1 and TRBJ1-1; TCRdb selects TRBD1, and the lack of DNA leaves this call unchecked. CDR3 length: 15 amino acids. Germline V gene data show CDR1 as DFQATT and CDR2 as SNEGSKA (reference sequence). The CDR3 protein is CSARVPDRGNTEAFF.